This T cell receptor beta chain was obtained from a study of blood T cell repertoires in COVID-19 (dated by TCRdb to about 2020). Turning to the overall study: Collaborator samples came from the United States, Italy and Spain and covered acute and convalescent phases of COVID-19. The prospective study material was composed of cDNA or gDNA derived from T cells, B-cell-depleted T cells, or PBMCs. Deeply sampled blood TCRbeta repertoires from subjects exposed to, actively infected with, or recovered from COVID-19 were included in the dataset. The repertoires were released in a freely available public database intended as a resource for research on the immune response to SARS-CoV-2. Samples came from the ongoing ImmuneRACE study (first 160 participants) plus 1,254 subjects from 6 global collaborators. A de-identified subject ID, COVID-19 status, age in years and sex were almost always included in the sample metadata. Where available, HLA class I and class II types were taken from metadata supplied by the sample provider and were not determined by assay-based typing.

The immunoSEQ Assay, a bias-controlled multiplex PCR, was used to amplify TCRbeta CDR3 regions from genomic DNA. From the authors' description of their analysis: Nucleated cell counts per sample were estimated from amplification of reference gene primers within the assay. Sequence reads were collapsed and filtered to measure the absolute abundance of every unique TCRbeta CDR3 rearrangement. For each sample, productive Simpson clonality was calculated as the square root of Simpson's diversity index across productive rearrangements. The clones in this table, taken by TCRdb from immuneACCESS, are in-frame only. Not every clone is retained; where verified, under half of the shortfall comes from an unresolved V gene, and the cause of the rest is unknown. The D gene and trimming were derived from the DNA, and the V and J assignments and clone size from that table. Recorded for this sample are roughly 120,000 clones; just under 85% of them occurred a single time. Around 7.5% of the sample is held by the ten biggest clonotypes.

Paper-wide results and their limitations: The quantity of clinical and demographic metadata differed by source and by participant and was supplied without curation.

On this clone: It lacks a known antigen. No quality values exist for individual bases; no much larger clone is one base distant.

Collaborating institutions collected whole blood in K2EDTA tubes following their own protocols. For TCRbeta analysis, collaborators shipped samples as frozen whole blood, isolated PBMCs, or DNA extracted from either of those sample types. The sample consisted of peripheral blood. The sequence came from a man aged 65-85 years with active or convalescent COVID-19.

The CDR3 reads as follows: CSANSGELFF. Here is the DNA: TGCAGCGCCAACTCCGGGGAGCTGTTTTTT. The chain is encoded by TRBV29-1 joined to TRBJ2-2, with the D segment identity uncertain. The cysteine opens and the phenylalanine closes a CDR3 of 10 amino acids. Left in the record is the CDR3 DNA by itself, 30 bases read in frame from the first base. Trimming removed 7 bases from V and 6 bases from J, leaving 6 bases between the germline ends. CDR1 and CDR2 (SQVTM, ANQGSEA) derive from the germline V gene.